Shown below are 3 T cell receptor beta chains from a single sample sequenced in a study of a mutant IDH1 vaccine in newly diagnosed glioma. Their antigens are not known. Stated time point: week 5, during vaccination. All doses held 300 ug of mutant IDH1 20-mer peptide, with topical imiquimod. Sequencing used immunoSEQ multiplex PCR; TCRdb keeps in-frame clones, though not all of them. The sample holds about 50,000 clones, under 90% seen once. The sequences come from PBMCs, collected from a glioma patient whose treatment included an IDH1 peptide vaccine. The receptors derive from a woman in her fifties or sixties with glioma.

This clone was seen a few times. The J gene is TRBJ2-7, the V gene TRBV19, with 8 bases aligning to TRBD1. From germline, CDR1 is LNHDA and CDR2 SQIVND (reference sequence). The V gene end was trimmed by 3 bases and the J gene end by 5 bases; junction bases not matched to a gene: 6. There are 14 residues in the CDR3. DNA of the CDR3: TGTGCCAGTAGTATGGACGGACAGGGCGACGAGCAGTACTTC. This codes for CASSMDGQGDEQYF.

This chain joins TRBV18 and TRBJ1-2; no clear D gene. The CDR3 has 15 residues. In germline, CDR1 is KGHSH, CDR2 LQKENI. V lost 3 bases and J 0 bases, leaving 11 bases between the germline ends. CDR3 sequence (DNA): TGTGCCAGCTCACCGGCCAGAGGCACTAACTATGGCTACACCTTC. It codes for CASSPARGTNYGYTF.

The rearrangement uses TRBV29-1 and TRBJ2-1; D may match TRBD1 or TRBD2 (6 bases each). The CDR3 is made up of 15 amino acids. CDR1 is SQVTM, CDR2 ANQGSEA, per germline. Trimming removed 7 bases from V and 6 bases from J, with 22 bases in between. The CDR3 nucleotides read TGCAGCGGATGGAGGAGGGCAGGGGACCTCAATGAGCAGTTCTTC. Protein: CSGWRRAGDLNEQFF.